This entry lists 30 T cell receptor beta chains sequenced from one sample in a study of identical twins. TCRdb recomputed calls from the 5' RACE reads with MiXCR, one row per CDR3 protein. The data hold around 650,000 distinct CDR3 sequences, with less than 9% observed a single time. This same sample was also part of a study on yellow fever vaccine responses in identical twins.

The specimen was PBMCs. The receptors stem from a woman aged 18-29 years in good health.

This clonotype has at least ten counts. The chain employs TRBV4-1 and TRBJ1-1; D is unresolved. V was pared by 6 bases and J by 0 bases, with 8 bases between. Germline V gene sequence: CDR1 MGHRA, CDR2 YSYEKL. The CDR3 covers 13 residues. CDR3 amino acids: CASSFRLNTEAFF. The CDR3 DNA is TGCGCCAGCAGTTTCAGGTTGAACACTGAAGCTTTCTTT.

V and J are TRBV12-3 or TRBV12-4 and TRBJ1-1; 7 bases are shared with TRBD1. Unmatched junction bases numbered 6, after V lost 5 bases and J lost 3 bases. The CDR3 extends over 14 amino acids. The CDR3 bases are TGTGCCAGCAGTCCCATGACAGGGTACACTGAAGCTTTCTTT. As protein: CASSPMTGYTEAFF.

The table lists this clonotype with many counts. Relative to the germline gene, one junction end is altered; a read error may explain this. The rearrangement uses TRBV12-3 or TRBV12-4 and TRBJ2-7; TRBD1 aligns across 9 bases. The CDR3 extends over 12 amino acids. For the CDR3, the DNA is TGTGCCAGCAGTCCGAATCCCCGGGACAGGGACTTC. As protein: CASSPNPRDRDF.

Only a few counts were recorded for this clonotype. The chain has TRBV6-2 or TRBV6-3 and TRBJ2-7, with D hard to call. This CDR3 is 13 amino acids long. CDR1 is MNHEY and CDR2 is SVGEGT in the germline V gene. The V gene lost 3 bases and the J gene lost 4 bases, with 10 bases spanning the gap. The CDR3 bases are TGTGCCAGCAGTTATCGGCCGGATTACGAGCAGTACGTC. It is translated as CASSYRPDYEQYV.

The chain combines TRBV7-4 with TRBJ2-1, with 7 bases that match TRBD1. V was pared by 1 base and J by 7 bases, with 31 bases of the junction left unmatched. The CDR3 spans 23 residues. Germline assignment: CDR1 SGHVT and CDR2 SQSDAQ. CDR3 DNA sequence: TGTGCCAGCAGCTTAGTAAGAATTACTCCGGTTACAGGGGAGAGGGATATGGGGAATGAGCAGTTCTTC. Its translation is CASSLVRITPVTGERDMGNEQFF. Full variable domain (outside the CDR3, taken from reference TRBV7-4 and TRBJ2-1): GAGVSQSPRYKVAKRGRDVALRCDSISGHVTLYWYRQTLGQGSEVLTYSQSDAQRDKSGRPSGRFSAERPERSVSTLKIQRTEQGDSAVYLCASSLVRITPVTGERDMGNEQFFGPGTRLTVL.

This clonotype came up many times. The chain links TRBV29-1 to TRBJ2-1; D gene uncertain. Trimming removed 4 bases at V and 6 bases at J, with 16 bases between. The CDR3 consists of 14 residues. Looked up from germline, CDR1 is SQVTM and CDR2 is ANQGSEA. As DNA, the CDR3 is TGCAGCGTTGTTTCGAATTTAGGTGGCAATGAGCAGTTCTTC. The encoded protein is CSVVSNLGGNEQFF.

The CDR3 DNA is TGTGCCAGCCGCGGGGGTTGGGCAGATACGCAGTATTTT. Its protein product is CASRGGWADTQYF. The chain employs TRBV10-3 and TRBJ2-3; 7 bases are shared with TRBD2. Germline lookup yields CDR1 ENHRY and CDR2 SYGVKD. This CDR3 is built from 13 residues. V lost 10 bases, J lost 4 bases, and 8 bases stayed unmatched.

This clonotype has more than one count but fewer than ten. The genes are TRBV5-6 and TRBJ2-5, with a possible D match to TRBD2 (7 bases). The CDR3 totals 15 residues. Germline V CDR1 and CDR2: SGHDT, YYEEEE. V shed 4 bases and J shed 1 base, with 14 bases lying between them. The CDR3 DNA sequence: TGTGCCAGCAGCGGGGGGGGAGGGGGCCAAGAGACCCAGTACTTC. It specifies CASSGGGGGQETQYF.

The sample holds a few counts of this clonotype. CDR3 bases: TGCAGTGCGAAGACAGAATATAATTCACCCCTCCACTTT. Its protein is CSAKTEYNSPLHF. The chain couples TRBV20-1 to TRBJ1-6; D perhaps matches TRBD1 (5 bases). Germline assignment: CDR1 DFQATT and CDR2 SNEGSKA (reference sequence). Trimming stripped 6 bases from V and 4 bases from J, with 10 bases between. The CDR3 is 13 residues long.

The V and J genes are TRBV7-7 and TRBJ2-1; D is possibly TRBD1 (6 bases). The V and J ends lost 5 bases and 5 bases respectively, with 13 bases between them. The length of the CDR3 is 14 residues. From germline, CDR1 is SSHAT and CDR2 FNYEAQ (reference sequence). The CDR3 here is CASSQTGTNNEQFF. Written as DNA, the CDR3 is TGTGCCAGCAGCCAAACCGGGACAAACAATGAGCAGTTCTTC.

This clonotype was seen more than once but under ten times. V usage is TRBV28 and J usage is TRBJ2-5; the match to TRBD1 covers 10 bases. With V trimmed by 6 bases and J by 7 bases, 23 bases remained unmatched. Germline assignment: CDR1 MDHEN and CDR2 SYDVKM. This CDR3 comprises 19 residues. The CDR3 DNA reads as TGTGCCAGCAGCCCTTTCAACCTAATCGGGACAGGGGTTAGAGTGACCCAGTACTTC. Protein: CASSPFNLIGTGVRVTQYF.

This clonotype was observed a few times. The rearrangement joins TRBV29-1 to TRBJ2-1, with TRBD1 matching 7 bases. This CDR3 spans 17 amino acids. Germline loops: CDR1 SQVTM, CDR2 ANQGSEA. Trimming removed 7 bases from V and 0 bases from J; junction bases left unmatched: 15. The CDR3 region is CSALVPGQPSSYNEQFF. The CDR3 DNA sequence: TGCAGCGCCTTGGTCCCGGGACAGCCGAGCTCCTACAATGAGCAGTTCTTC.

The J gene is TRBJ2-3, the V gene TRBV4-2; 11 bases are a match to TRBD2. This CDR3 spans 15 amino acids. The V and J ends lost 1 base and 6 bases, in that order; junction bases with no gene match: 3. Germline-derived CDR1 and CDR2 are LGHNA and YNFKEQ. CDR3 nucleotide sequence: TGTGCCAGCAGCCAAGGTAGCGGGAGGGGTGATACGCAGTATTTT. This codes for CASSQGSGRGDTQYF.

The sample holds a few counts of this clonotype. The rearrangement links TRBV11-2 to TRBJ2-7, with D uncertain. Germline V gene data show CDR1 as SGHAT and CDR2 as FQNNGV. V shed 4 bases and J shed 0 bases, with 7 bases lying between them. This CDR3 spans 13 amino acids. The CDR3 nucleotides are TGTGCCAGCAGCTCTGATTACTCCTACGAGCAGTACTTC. Protein product: CASSSDYSYEQYF.

The CDR3 reads CASSPAIGRNEQFF. The CDR3 DNA reads as TGTGCCAGCAGCCCGGCGATAGGAAGGAATGAGCAGTTCTTC. The rearrangement links TRBV7-3 to TRBJ2-1; D gene ambiguous. V shed 5 bases and J shed 7 bases, with 15 bases lying between them. Germline assignment: CDR1 SGHTA and CDR2 FQGTGA. The CDR3 extends over 14 amino acids.

This clonotype was seen more than once but under ten times. The chain employs TRBV7-9 and TRBJ2-1, with D perhaps matching TRBD2 (6 bases). This CDR3 has 16 residues. Trimming left V 2 bases short and J 3 bases short, with 14 bases between. Looked up from germline, CDR1 is SEHNR and CDR2 is FQNEAQ (reference sequence). DNA of the CDR3: TGTGCCAGCAGCTTATCGGGTGGCGGGAACTACAATGAGCAGTTCTTC. It yields the protein CASSLSGGGNYNEQFF. Full variable domain (outside the CDR3, taken from reference TRBV7-9 and TRBJ2-1): DTGVSQNPRHKITKRGQNVTFRCDPISEHNRLYWYRQTLGQGPEFLTYFQNEAQLEKSRLLSDRFSAERPKGSFSTLEIQRTEQGDSAMYLCASSLSGGGNYNEQFFGPGTRLTVL.

This clonotype was seen at least ten times. The rearrangement links TRBV7-2 to TRBJ2-7; D is unresolved. Trimming shortened V by 5 bases and J by 2 bases, and 10 bases separated the two germline ends. Germline V CDR1 and CDR2: SGHTA, FQGNSA. The CDR3 covers 13 residues. This CDR3 is CASSLSLTYEQYV. DNA for the CDR3: TGTGCCAGCAGCCTATCACTTACCTACGAGCAGTACGTC.

The CDR3 region is CASRKREGFYNEQFF. The CDR3 DNA reads TGTGCCAGCAGAAAGCGGGAGGGGTTCTACAATGAGCAGTTCTTC. The rearrangement joins TRBV5-6 to TRBJ2-1, with 10 bases aligning to TRBD2. Germline-derived CDR1 and CDR2 are SGHDT and YYEEEE. With V trimmed by 5 bases and J by 3 bases, 5 bases remained unmatched. This CDR3 contains 15 residues.

This clonotype showed up many times. CDR3: CASSNRWEGVQPQHF. The CDR3 DNA is TGTGCCAGCAGCAACCGGTGGGAGGGGGTTCAGCCCCAGCATTTT. This chain uses TRBV12-3 or TRBV12-4 with TRBJ1-5; TRBD1 is a possible D gene (6 bases). V lost 6 bases, J lost 6 bases, and 18 bases lay in between. CDR3 length: 15 residues.

This clonotype occurred many times. The chain links TRBV7-2 to TRBJ2-2, with 7 nucleotides matching TRBD1. The CDR3 contains 15 residues. Germline V gives CDR1 SGHTA, CDR2 FQGNSA. V lost 3 bases and J lost 4; bases outside the gene matches: 5. CDR3 sequence reads: CASSFKGGGTGELFF. In DNA, the CDR3 is TGTGCCAGCAGCTTCAAAGGGGGCGGCACCGGGGAGCTGTTTTTT.

V is TRBV7-7 and J is TRBJ2-2; 8 bases are shared with TRBD1. The V gene end was trimmed by 10 bases and the J gene end by 6 bases; junction bases not matched to a gene: 13. This CDR3 has 15 residues. Germline V gene data show CDR1 as SSHAT and CDR2 as FNYEAQ (reference sequence). CDR3: CATLPGGGLSGELFF. CDR3 bases: TGTGCCACCCTACCAGGGGGCGGTCTTTCCGGGGAGCTGTTTTTT.

This chain links TRBV6-1 with TRBJ1-6, with D possibly TRBD1 on 5 matching bases. CDR3 length equals 14 residues. V was pared by 5 bases and J by 8 bases, with 13 bases between. CDR1 and CDR2 from the germline V gene are MNHNS and SASEGT. The CDR3 spells CASSTWGSDSPLHF. In DNA, the CDR3 is TGTGCCAGCAGTACCTGGGGGTCCGATTCACCCCTCCACTTT.

The chain has TRBV7-6 and TRBJ1-1; TRBD1 matches 9 bases. The CDR3 has 18 amino acids. The ends lost 2 bases at V and 0 bases at J; junction bases unmatched: 10. The V gene's germline CDR1 is SGHVS and CDR2 FNYEAQ. The CDR3 DNA reads as TGTGCCAGCAGCTTACCCCGGACAGGGGAGGTTTTGAACACTGAAGCTTTCTTT. Its translation is CASSLPRTGEVLNTEAFF.

The V gene is TRBV11-2, the J gene TRBJ2-5; possibly TRBD1 for D (6 bases). The CDR3 sequence is 16 residues long. V lost 5 bases to trimming and J lost 2 bases, with 18 bases between them. Germline V lookup: CDR1 SGHAT, CDR2 FQNNGV. CDR3 sequence: CASSQHTGKEQETQYF. CDR3 bases: TGTGCCAGCAGCCAGCATACAGGGAAAGAGCAAGAGACCCAGTACTTC.

This chain connects TRBV11-1 to TRBJ2-2; tentatively, D is TRBD2 (5 bases). Germline V gives CDR1 SGHAT, CDR2 FQDESV (reference sequence). This CDR3 has 18 residues. V dropped 5 bases and J dropped 7 bases, with 26 bases sitting between them. For the CDR3, the DNA is TGTGCCAGCAGCAATCCATACGATCGGGGTTCTATTGGCGGGGAGCTGTTTTTT. This encodes CASSNPYDRGSIGGELFF.

This clonotype was recorded at least ten times. The chain is built from TRBV6-2 or TRBV6-3 and TRBJ1-2; TRBD1 is a possible D gene (6 bases). The V gene's germline CDR1 is MNHEY and CDR2 SVGEGT. The V end lost 6 bases, the J end lost 7 bases, and 12 bases lay between the germline ends. The CDR3 runs to 12 residues. Here the CDR3 reads CASRQGNGGYTF. The CDR3 DNA follows: TGTGCCAGCAGACAGGGAAACGGTGGCTACACCTTC.

The rearrangement uses TRBV5-1 and TRBJ2-1; TRBD2 aligns across 7 bases. CDR1 is SGHRS and CDR2 is YFSETQ in the germline V gene. J was trimmed by 2 bases and V by 2 bases; bases with no gene match: 13. This CDR3 has 18 residues. CDR3 residues: CASSFAFFGLVPYNEQFF. The CDR3 bases are TGCGCCAGCAGCTTCGCTTTTTTTGGACTAGTACCCTACAATGAGCAGTTCTTC. The variable domain in full, with the rest retrieved from reference TRBV5-1 and TRBJ2-1, is KAGVTQTPRYLIKTRGQQVTLSCSPISGHRSVSWYQQTPGQGLQFLFEYFSETQRNKGNFPGRFSGRQFSNSRSEMNVSTLELGDSALYLCASSFAFFGLVPYNEQFFGPGTRLTVL.

This sequence joins TRBV2 and TRBJ2-1; D may be TRBD1 or TRBD2 (5 bases each). The CDR3 is made up of 13 amino acids. V shed 5 bases and J shed 10 bases, with 15 bases lying between them. Germline V gene lookup returns CDR1 SNHLY and CDR2 FYNNEI. CDR3 coding DNA: TGTGCCAGCAGTTTGGGGGAAGTAGGCGAGCAGTTCTTC. This codes for CASSLGEVGEQFF.

The J gene is TRBJ2-2, the V gene TRBV5-1, with unresolved D. The CDR3 has 14 residues. CDR1 and CDR2 from the germline V gene are SGHRS and YFSETQ. V was pared by 3 bases and J by 6 bases, with 12 bases between. CDR3 DNA sequence: TGCGCCAGCAGCTGGGGATCGGCGCCCGGGGAGCTGTTTTTT. Amino acid sequence: CASSWGSAPGELFF.

This clonotype was detected many times. V gene TRBV28 combines with J gene TRBJ1-3; 7 bases are a match to TRBD1. CDR3 length equals 16 residues. Per germline, CDR1 MDHEN and CDR2 SYDVKM. The V segment lost 5 bases and the J segment 4 bases; nucleotides outside the gene matches: 11. In DNA form, the CDR3 reads TGTGCCAGCAGTCCCCCGGACAGGTATCAAGGAAACACCATATATTTT. Translating gives CASSPPDRYQGNTIYF.